The rows below give T cell receptor beta chains drawn from one sample of a study of shared clonotypes between healthy human individuals. TCRdb keeps only in-frame clones here, not all; method: immunoSEQ multiplex PCR. Among hundreds of thousands of clones listed, over 65% were seen once. The sample taken for sequencing was memory CD4+ T cells sorted from blood. The receptor set was obtained from a woman aged 25-40 years in good health. Each CDR3 is given without its conserved first and last residue. Fields, in order: V gene, J gene, CDR3 protein.

>TRBV6-1|TRBJ1-2
ASRTGQGSDGYT
>TRBV30|TRBJ2-7
AWERLAGGALSYEQY
>TRBV7-8|TRBJ1-5
ASSLRQGAQH
>TRBV19|TRBJ2-5
ASSGTGFETQY
>TRBV5-1|TRBJ2-3
ASSFLGYRTDTQY
>TRBV18|TRBJ1-4
ASTRGQIEKLF
>TRBV6-6|TRBJ1-4
ASRTSPGTGDEKLF
>TRBV28|TRBJ1-5
ASRVSQGRQPQH
>TRBV4-1|TRBJ1-2
ASSQTGGYGYT
>TRBV10-1|TRBJ2-3
ASSESRGLAGTDTQY
>TRBV2|TRBJ2-7
ASSPGGGTLPY
>TRBV27|TRBJ2-7
ASSQDWGRGKGEQY
>TRBV7-9|TRBJ1-4
ASNDATGEKLF
>TRBV5-1|TRBJ1-5
ASSLDSTSNQPQH
>TRBV19|TRBJ2-2
ASRPTSGDTGELF
>TRBV19|TRBJ2-2
ASSAGLLGGELF
>TRBV27|TRBJ2-1
ASRSTGRRGEQF
>TRBV5-4|TRBJ2-3
ASSLAGATDTQY
>TRBV19|TRBJ1-5
ASSIRTGRQPQH
>TRBV30|TRBJ1-1
AWSVSRGLAF
>TRBV7-8|TRBJ1-2
ASSFQREGDYGYT
>TRBV28|TRBJ2-6
ASSLGAEGSGANVLT
>TRBV10-3|TRBJ1-1
ATNRGQDTEAF
>TRBV28|TRBJ2-5
ASRLQPRGSGRRETQY
>TRBV29-1|TRBJ1-1
SALSNKGGAF
>TRBV11-1|TRBJ2-7
ASSPRKVRNLVSEQY
>TRBV27|TRBJ2-7
ASSPLPSGSSYEQY
>TRBV5-1|TRBJ1-4
ASSLEDGTNEKLF